Listed here are 13 T cell receptor beta chains from one sample, sequenced in a study of blood T cell repertoires in COVID-19. Some clones are missing from TCRdb's copy, which holds only in-frame ones; the method was immunoSEQ multiplex PCR. The sample contains about 190,000 clones, approximately 78% of which appear only once. Sequenced material: peripheral blood. These receptor sequences come from a woman of 80 years or more with active or convalescent COVID-19.

The V call is TRBV19, the J call TRBJ1-5, with TRBD1 as a possible D gene (5 bases). Deletions cut 5 bases from V and 2 bases from J, with 22 bases between. CDR1 and CDR2 from the germline V gene are LNHDA and SQIVND (reference sequence). CDR3 length equals 18 residues. CDR3 sequence reads: CASSAVMGLEGRNQPQHF. CDR3 nucleotide sequence: TGTGCCAGTAGTGCCGTAATGGGGTTGGAGGGGCGCAATCAGCCCCAGCATTTT.

The CDR3 DNA follows: TGTGCCAGCAGCTCCAATTTGACGCCGCGGGGGCAGTACTTC. Translating gives CASSSNLTPRGQYF. The chain links TRBV11-2 to TRBJ2-7; the D gene is possibly TRBD2 (6 bases). V lost 4 bases to trimming and J lost 9 bases, with 19 bases between them. This CDR3 has 14 amino acids. Germline CDR1 reads SGHAT; CDR2 reads FQNNGV.

The rearrangement links TRBV5-1 to TRBJ2-7; D might be TRBD2 (6 bases). Germline loops: CDR1 SGHRS, CDR2 YFSETQ. The CDR3 consists of 15 residues. The V gene lost 0 bases and the J gene lost 6 bases, with 16 bases spanning the gap. CDR3 region: CASSLDGGAGSEQYF. The CDR3 region has the DNA TGCGCCAGCAGCTTGGATGGAGGGGCGGGGTCCGAGCAGTACTTC.

The genes are TRBV2 and TRBJ1-4; D is undetermined. V lost 8 bases and J lost 5, with 12 bases in between. In germline, CDR1 is SNHLY, CDR2 FYNNEI. The CDR3 is 13 residues long. CDR3 region: CASGLYPNEKLFF. CDR3 DNA sequence: TGTGCCAGCGGGCTATATCCCAATGAAAAACTGTTTTTT.

The chain has TRBV6-5 and TRBJ1-2, with 9 bases identical to TRBD1. Germline loops: CDR1 MNHEY, CDR2 SVGAGI. The junction had 6 bases not matched to a gene; V was cut back by 6 bases and J by 4 bases. This CDR3 has 14 residues. DNA of the CDR3: TGTGCCAGCAGAGCGGACAGGGGACGCTATGGCTACACCTTC. Translated, it gives CASRADRGRYGYTF.

Turning to this clone: The junction departs from the called germline gene at one end, perhaps through a read error. Other DNA sequences within the sample encode an identical CDR3. This chain joins TRBV5-1 and TRBJ1-2, with D possibly TRBD1 on 5 matching bases. Germline CDR1 reads SGHRS; CDR2 reads YFSETQ. There are 15 residues in the CDR3. The CDR3: CASSQTPGTRDGYTF. The CDR3 DNA sequence: TGCGCCAGCAGCCAAACCCCCGGGACTCGGGATGGTTACACCTTC.

In its sample, this clone was seen a few times. The chain is built from TRBV5-4 and TRBJ1-3; 7 bases fit TRBD1. Germline loops: CDR1 SGHNT, CDR2 YYREEE (reference sequence). With 4 bases clipped from V and 0 bases from J, the junction kept 4 bases outside the gene matches. The CDR3 is 15 residues long. The CDR3 here is CASSAAGGSGNTIYF. The CDR3 DNA reads TGTGCCAGCAGCGCCGCAGGGGGCTCTGGAAACACCATATATTTT. The complete variable domain, with remaining parts taken from reference TRBV5-4 and TRBJ1-3, reads ETGVTQSPTHLIKTRGQQVTLRCSSQSGHNTVSWYQQALGQGPQFIFQYYREEENGRGNFPPRFSGLQFPNYSSELNVNALELDDSALYLCASSAAGGSGNTIYFGEGSWLTVV.

This rearrangement joins TRBV9 to TRBJ2-1, with TRBD2 identical over 7 bases. Germline CDR1 is SGDLS and CDR2 is YYNGEE. The junction had 14 bases not matched to a gene; V was cut back by 6 bases and J by 5 bases. The CDR3 loop spans 16 amino acids. The DNA of the CDR3 is TGTGCCAGCAAGAAGGATGGAGCGGGGAGAGACAATGAGCAGTTCTTC. Protein: CASKKDGAGRDNEQFF. The full variable domain, rest sourced from reference TRBV9 and TRBJ2-1, is DSGVTQTPKHLITATGQRVTLRCSPRSGDLSVYWYQQSLDQGLQFLIQYYNGEERAKGNILERFSAQQFPDLHSELNLSSLELGDSALYFCASKKDGAGRDNEQFFGPGTRLTVL.

In this sample, this clone turned up a few times. The V and J genes are TRBV2 and TRBJ2-3; 8 positions agree with TRBD2. J lost 6 bases, V lost 5 bases, and 7 bases had no gene match. Looked up from germline, CDR1 is SNHLY and CDR2 is FYNNEI. This CDR3 contains 14 residues. The CDR3 spells CASSRNGGEDTQYF. As DNA, the CDR3 is TGTGCCAGCAGTAGGAACGGGGGGGAGGATACGCAGTATTTT. The complete variable domain, with remaining parts taken from reference TRBV2 and TRBJ2-3, reads EPEVTQTPSHQVTQMGQEVILRCVPISNHLYFYWYRQILGQKVEFLVSFYNNEISEKSEIFDDQFSVERPDGSNFTLKIRSTKLEDSAMYFCASSRNGGEDTQYFGPGTRLTVL.

The genes are TRBV3-1 (or the pseudogene TRBV3-2) and TRBJ2-4; D is possibly TRBD1 (6 bases). This CDR3 is built from 14 residues. CDR1 and CDR2 (germline): LGHDT, YNNKEL (reference sequence). Trimming stripped 1 base from V and 7 bases from J, with 11 bases between. CDR3 nucleotide sequence: TGTGCCAGCAGCCAAGCCCGCGACAGGAACATTCAGTACTTC. It is translated as CASSQARDRNIQYF.

The J gene is TRBJ1-2, the V gene TRBV5-1, with D possibly TRBD1 on 5 matching bases. Germline values: CDR1 SGHRS, CDR2 YFSETQ. The CDR3 has 16 residues. Trimming took off 4 bases at V and 4 bases at J, with 20 bases between the two ends. CDR3 nucleotide sequence: TGCGCCAGCAGCCCCACCCCGACAGAATATATCTATGGCTACACCTTC. Its protein product is CASSPTPTEYIYGYTF.

The genes are TRBV6-5 and TRBJ2-2, with 8 bases matching TRBD2. J lost 1 base, V lost 11 bases, and 6 bases had no gene match. The length of the CDR3 is 14 residues. CDR1 MNHEY and CDR2 SVGAGI come from the germline V gene. CDR3 coding DNA: TGTGCCGGGCGGCTAGCGGGGAACACCGGGGAGCTGTTTTTT. Amino acids: CAGRLAGNTGELFF.

V is TRBV28 and J is TRBJ1-5; 8 nucleotides match TRBD1. Germline CDR1 and CDR2: MDHEN and SYDVKM. The CDR3 loop spans 14 amino acids. Germline trimming cut 10 bases from V and 1 base from J; bases unmatched to any gene: 6. The CDR3 spells CANQGQGSNQPQHF. The CDR3 coding sequence is TGTGCCAACCAAGGACAGGGAAGCAATCAGCCCCAGCATTTT.